This T cell receptor beta chain stems from a study of T cell responses to AZD1222 COVID-19 vaccine. Study observations and caveats: Sampled repertoires all dated from after the peak T cell response. Only 5 or 6 individuals given AZD1222 were seropositive at baseline.

Some clones are missing from TCRdb's copy, which holds only in-frame ones; the method was immunoSEQ multiplex PCR. The sample comprises 50,000 to 65,000 clones, about nine tenths of which are singletons, and roughly 6.3% rests with the top ten. Turning to this clone: The antigen is unknown.

Deletions cut 1 base from V and 4 bases from J, with 11 bases between. Germline V gene data show CDR1 as LNHDA and CDR2 as SQIVND (reference sequence). This CDR3 region has 15 residues. The material sequenced was peripheral blood, taken 28 days after the second dose of the MenACWY control vaccine. The clonotype was recovered from an adult who received the MenACWY meningococcal vaccine as a control. This sequence joins TRBV19 and TRBJ1-5, with D perhaps TRBD1 (5 bases). This CDR3 is CASSIVGDRNQPQHF. The CDR3, as DNA: TGTGCCAGTAGTATAGTCGGTGACAGAAATCAGCCCCAGCATTTT. The full variable domain, with the rest looked up from reference TRBV19 and TRBJ1-5, is DGGITQSPKYLFRKEGQNVTLSCEQNLNHDAMYWYRQDPGQGLRLIYYSQIVNDFQKGDIAEGYSVSREKKESFPLTVTSAQKNPTAFYLCASSIVGDRNQPQHFGDGTRLSIL.